This record concerns one T cell receptor beta chain sequence. In the authors' workflow: Researchers report that nucleated cell counts were estimated from reference gene primer amplification. The table came from immunoSEQ multiplex PCR; TCRdb's copy has only in-frame clones and leaves some out. V, J and clone size were drawn from that table, and D and trimming were deduced from the DNA. This sample has fewer than 300,000 clones, with around 85% found just once. Recruits, aged about 18 to 95 years, lived in 24 US areas. This sample is part of a study of blood T cell repertoires in COVID-19. About the study: In each case, the material was cDNA or gDNA derived from T cells, B-cell-depleted T cells, or PBMCs.

What was sequenced was PBMCs or T cells enriched from blood (not recorded which). This clonotype originated in a woman in her 30s who had recovered from COVID-19.

Here the CDR3 reads CASSERQGSSPLHF. The CDR3 DNA reads TGTGCCAGCAGTGAACGACAGGGTAGTTCACCCCTCCACTTT. The genes are TRBV6-1 and TRBJ1-6; 7 nucleotides agree with TRBD1. CDR3 length: 14 residues. V dropped 2 bases and J dropped 9; count of bases not matched to a gene: 4. CDR1 is MNHNS and CDR2 is SASEGT in the germline V gene.